This TCR beta chain was obtained from a study of blood T cell repertoires in COVID-19. As processed by the authors: Estimation of nucleated cell counts relied on the amplification of reference gene primers. Profiling relied on immunoSEQ multiplex PCR, and the TCRdb table lists in-frame clones only, not all of them. The D gene and trimming were derived from the DNA, and the V and J assignments and clone size from that table. The sample contains about 240,000 clones, around three quarters of which appear only once. The V gene lost 5 bases and the J gene lost 4 bases, with 6 bases spanning the gap. This CDR3 has 11 amino acids. Germline V gene sequence: CDR1 SGHDT, CDR2 YYEEEE.

This clonotype originated in a woman of 80 years or more with acute or convalescent COVID-19. The sequencing input was peripheral blood. This chain connects TRBV5-6 to TRBJ2-5; D not certain. The CDR3 coding sequence is TGTGCCAGCAGATTTAGAGAGACCCAGTACTTC. Translation gives CASRFRETQYF.